This T cell receptor beta chain was sequenced for a study of blood T cells in healthy people across ages. Study-level background: Capture by template switching was about one barcoded beta molecule per two T cells. Whole-study findings and limits: Older age went with lower TCR beta diversity per million T cells, in a roughly linear way.

CDR1 and CDR2 (germline): DFQATT, SNEGSKA (reference sequence). The CDR3 contains 14 residues. V was shortened by 0 bases and J by 11 bases, with 19 bases between the two germline ends. The draw of peripheral blood yielded approximately 10 milliliters from each donor. As concerns this clonotype: Its antigen is currently unknown.

A sample-barcoded 5' primer and a J-beta primer mix were used in a second PCR of roughly 7 to 11 cycles. A template-switch adaptor containing 12 random nucleotides labeled each cDNA molecule. One entry per CDR3 protein, called by TCRdb with MiXCR from the 5' RACE reads. Here the sample spans hundreds of thousands of distinct CDR3 sequences, roughly half being singletons. This clonotype was obtained from a woman aged 80 or older in good health. What was sequenced was blood. The gene calls are TRBV20-1 and TRBJ2-5; unclear D gene. The CDR3 DNA sequence: TGCAGTGCTAGAGATCTAATAGGGTCGGGCAAGCAGTACTTC. Translated: CSARDLIGSGKQYF.